The 15 T cell receptor beta chains listed next were all sequenced from one sample in a study of T cells in Graves' hyperthyroidism and ophthalmopathy. From RNA transcripts, TCR beta CDR3 regions were amplified. The TCR CDR3 was amplified in a first-round RT-PCR using the HTBI primer set. TCRdb re-analysed the multiplex PCR reads in MiXCR, keeping a single row per CDR3 protein. The sample lists 530,000 or so distinct CDR3 sequences; roughly 46% were seen once. The sequencing input was peripheral blood or thyroid tissue (not recorded which). Receptor source: a woman aged 18-35 years with Graves' hyperthyroidism.

This clonotype was observed at least ten times. V usage is TRBV7-2 and J usage is TRBJ1-1, with D possibly being TRBD1 (5 bases). Germline assignment: CDR1 SGHTA and CDR2 FQGNSA. This CDR3 comprises 15 residues. With 6 bases removed from V and 7 bases from J, the gap between germline ends came to 21 bases. Here the CDR3 reads CASSPPEGWGFEAFF. The CDR3 nucleotides read TGTGCCAGCAGTCCACCAGAGGGTTGGGGCTTTGAAGCTTTCTTT. The variable domain in full, with the rest retrieved from reference TRBV7-2 and TRBJ1-1, is GAGVSQSPSNKVTEKGKDVELRCDPISGHTALYWYRQSLGQGLEFLIYFQGNSAPDKSGLPSDRFSAERTGGSVSTLTIQRTQQEDSAVYLCASSPPEGWGFEAFFGQGTRLTVV.

This clonotype was counted once. The chain recombines TRBV20-1 with TRBJ1-3, with 7 nucleotides matching TRBD1. From germline, CDR1 is DFQATT and CDR2 SNEGSKA (reference sequence). The CDR3 consists of 15 residues. V was pared by 6 bases and J by 0 bases, with 8 bases of the junction left unmatched. This chain's CDR3 is CSAPQGGSSGNTIYF. CDR3 bases: TGCAGTGCCCCTCAGGGGGGCTCCTCTGGAAACACCATATATTTT.

The chain joins TRBV15 to TRBJ1-1; 8 bases fit TRBD1. Trimming at V came to 8 bases and at J to 12 bases, leaving 17 bases not matched to a gene. The CDR3 runs 14 residues. Germline assignment: CDR1 LNHNV and CDR2 YYDKDF (reference sequence). The CDR3 region has the DNA TGTGCCACCGCGGTCTTAGACGGGACAGGCGAGACTTTCTTT. Translated: CATAVLDGTGETFF. The complete variable domain, with remaining parts taken from reference TRBV15 and TRBJ1-1, reads DAMVIQNPRYQVTQFGKPVTLSCSQTLNHNVMYWYQQKSSQAPKLLFHYYDKDFNNEADTPDNFQSRRPNTSFCFLDIRSPGLGDTAMYLCATAVLDGTGETFFGQGTRLTVV.

This chain connects TRBV4-2 to TRBJ2-1; 10 nucleotides line up with TRBD2. J gave up 2 bases and V 4 bases, and 5 bases lay outside the gene matches. Per germline, CDR1 LGHNA and CDR2 YNFKEQ. This CDR3 is built from 16 residues. CDR3 nucleotides: TGTGCCAGCAGCCTCCAACTAGCGGGACCCTACAATGAGCAGTTCTTC. This codes for CASSLQLAGPYNEQFF.

Ten or more counts support this clonotype. V and J are TRBV20-1 and TRBJ1-3, with 10 nucleotides matching TRBD1. The V segment lost 3 bases and the J segment 0 bases; nucleotides outside the gene matches: 2. Germline CDR1 and CDR2: DFQATT and SNEGSKA (reference sequence). This CDR3 contains 15 residues. CDR3 bases: TGCAGTGCTAGCCGGACAGGGGGCTCTGGAAACACCATATATTTT. Protein sequence: CSASRTGGSGNTIYF.

V gene TRBV6-2 or TRBV6-3 combines with J gene TRBJ1-5, with D unclear. CDR3 length: 15 residues. CDR1 and CDR2 (germline): MNHEY, SVGEGT. The ends were cut back, 2 bases at V and 8 bases at J, with 16 bases in the middle. CDR3 protein: CASSYVGRPGEPQHF. The CDR3 DNA sequence: TGTGCCAGCAGTTACGTCGGCCGCCCAGGAGAGCCCCAGCATTTT.

This clonotype was picked up many times. The chain recombines TRBV5-6 with TRBJ2-5, with a weak D call TRBD2 (5 bases). The CDR3 has 15 amino acids. V gave up 4 bases and J gave up 1 base, with 14 bases separating them. In germline, CDR1 is SGHDT, CDR2 YYEEEE. The CDR3 DNA sequence: TGTGCCAGCAGCAACCTTTCGGAGGTCCAAGAGACCCAGTACTTC. It yields the protein CASSNLSEVQETQYF. Full variable domain (rest looked up from reference TRBV5-6 and TRBJ2-5): DAGVTQSPTHLIKTRGQQVTLRCSPKSGHDTVSWYQQALGQGPQFIFQYYEEEERQRGNFPDRFSGHQFPNYSSELNVNALLLGDSALYLCASSNLSEVQETQYFGPGTRLLVL.

The chain recombines TRBV5-6 with TRBJ2-1, with TRBD2 matching 7 bases. This CDR3 is 17 amino acids long. Germline V CDR1 and CDR2: SGHDT, YYEEEE. Trimming cost V 6 bases and J 7 bases; bases outside gene matches: 19. The CDR3 is CASTTPRGGSFVNEQFF. In DNA, the CDR3 is TGTGCCAGCACCACCCCCCGCGGCGGGAGTTTTGTTAATGAGCAGTTCTTC.

The chain combines TRBV5-6 with TRBJ2-7; 10 bases are shared with TRBD2. This CDR3 comprises 15 residues. V lost 0 bases, J lost 5 bases, and 5 bases stayed unmatched. Germline values: CDR1 SGHDT, CDR2 YYEEEE. The CDR3 loop reads CASSLASGSPNEQYF. In DNA form, the CDR3 reads TGTGCCAGCAGCTTGGCTAGCGGGAGCCCGAACGAGCAGTACTTC. The full variable domain, completed using reference TRBV5-6 and TRBJ2-7, is DAGVTQSPTHLIKTRGQQVTLRCSPKSGHDTVSWYQQALGQGPQFIFQYYEEEERQRGNFPDRFSGHQFPNYSSELNVNALLLGDSALYLCASSLASGSPNEQYFGPGTRLTVT.

The chain has TRBV2 and TRBJ2-7, with 12 bases identical to TRBD2. V was clipped by 3 bases and J by 1 base; unmatched bases: 1. CDR3 length: 15 residues. Germline V gives CDR1 SNHLY, CDR2 FYNNEI. CDR3 protein: CASSETSGSSYEQYF. In DNA form, the CDR3 reads TGTGCCAGCAGTGAGACTAGCGGGAGTTCCTACGAGCAGTACTTC.

This clonotype was detected many times. J is TRBJ1-4 and V is TRBV19; no clear D. V lost 5 bases and J lost 5, with 9 bases in between. The germline gives CDR1 LNHDA, CDR2 SQIVND (reference sequence). The CDR3 sequence is 13 residues long. The CDR3 spells CASSSDPNEKLFF. In nucleotides, the CDR3 is TGTGCCAGTAGTTCGGACCCCAATGAAAAACTGTTTTTT.

The chain carries TRBV19 and TRBJ1-3, with TRBD1 identical over 10 bases. The trim removed 7 bases at V and 7 bases at J, leaving 7 bases unmatched. Germline values: CDR1 LNHDA, CDR2 SQIVND (reference sequence). The CDR3 spans 14 residues. CDR3 sequence (DNA): TGTGCCAGTAAACGGGACAGGGGAACGAACACCATATATTTT. Residues: CASKRDRGTNTIYF.

Only one count was recorded for this clonotype. This rearrangement joins TRBV10-3 to TRBJ1-1; TRBD1 is a possible D gene (6 bases). This CDR3 is 19 amino acids long. Deletions cut 1 base from V and 10 bases from J, with 31 bases between. Per germline, CDR1 ENHRY and CDR2 SYGVKD. The DNA of the CDR3 is TGTGCCATCAGTGAGTTGGGAACAGCCTACGAGATGGGGGGCAAAGGAGCTTTCTTT. It translates to CAISELGTAYEMGGKGAFF.

At least ten counts were recorded for this clonotype. The CDR3 nucleotides read TGTGCCAGCAGCTTAGCGGCGGGAGAATTCTACGAGCAGTACTTC. Amino acids: CASSLAAGEFYEQYF. The V gene is TRBV7-2, the J gene TRBJ2-7; 7 positions match TRBD2. J was trimmed by 3 bases and V by 0 bases; bases with no gene match: 5. The CDR3 has 15 residues. Germline V lookup: CDR1 SGHTA, CDR2 FQGNSA.

As regards this clonotype: This may come from a read error, since a much larger clone is one base off. The chain carries TRBV7-9 and TRBJ1-6; D is uncertain. The CDR3 covers 15 residues. Germline V gene sequence: CDR1 SEHNR, CDR2 FQNEAQ (reference sequence). The CDR3 bases are TGCGCCAGCAGCCGCAACCGCTCCTATAATTCACCCCTCCACTTT. Translation gives CASSRNRSYNSPLHF.